This TCR beta chain was found in a study of PD-1 blockade in classical Hodgkin lymphoma. Germline CDR1 is MNHEY and CDR2 is SVGAGI. Trimming cost V 6 bases and J 5 bases, with 19 bases left between them. The CDR3 runs to 15 residues. Time point here: cycle 4 day 1 (C4D1), after more than 5 weeks of nivolumab. Each patient's relapse followed autologous stem cell transplantation, and brentuximab vedotin exposure varied. Assay used: immunoSEQ multiplex PCR; TCRdb lists only in-frame clones, some missing. The sample records tens of thousands of clones, around 80% being singletons. Study findings and constraints: TCR diversity at baseline was reported to be reduced in newly diagnosed patients relative to healthy donors. The causes of the repertoire differences, possibly disease activity or prior therapy, remain undefined.

The table lists this clone with a few counts. Its antigen is not identified. Sequenced here: peripheral blood mononuclear cells (PBMCs), sampled before the fourth cycle of nivolumab. The chain joins TRBV6-5 to TRBJ1-1; D ambiguous. The sequence was obtained from a human donor with classical Hodgkin lymphoma. The chain's CDR3 is CASSSSGLDRTEAFF. In DNA, the CDR3 is TGTGCCAGCAGCTCATCGGGTCTCGACCGAACTGAAGCTTTCTTT.